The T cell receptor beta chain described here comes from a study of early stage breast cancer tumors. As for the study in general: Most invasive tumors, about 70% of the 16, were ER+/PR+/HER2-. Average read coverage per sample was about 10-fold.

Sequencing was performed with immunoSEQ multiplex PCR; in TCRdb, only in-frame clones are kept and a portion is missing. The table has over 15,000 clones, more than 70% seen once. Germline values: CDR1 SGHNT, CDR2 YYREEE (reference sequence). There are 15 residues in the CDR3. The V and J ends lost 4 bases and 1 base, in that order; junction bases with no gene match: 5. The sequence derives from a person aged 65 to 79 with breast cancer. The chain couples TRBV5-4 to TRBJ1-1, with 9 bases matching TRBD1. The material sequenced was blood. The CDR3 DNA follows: TGTGCCAGCAGCCACCCGGGACAGGGGAACACTGAAGCTTTCTTT. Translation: CASSHPGQGNTEAFF.